This T cell receptor (beta chain) was sequenced in a study of T cell responses to AZD1222 COVID-19 vaccine. Study in general: Second doses that came at about 4 or about 12 weeks were put together. Findings and caveats of the study: Vaccine-associated CD4 TCRs spanned spike, dominant at 160-218 and 743-854.

Germline V gene sequence: CDR1 SSHAT, CDR2 FNYEAQ (reference sequence). CDR3 length: 13 amino acids. Trimming removed 2 bases from V and 4 bases from J, with 7 bases in between. Sequencing used immunoSEQ multiplex PCR; TCRdb keeps in-frame clones, though not all of them. The sample consists of roughly 170,000 clones, roughly 90% of them appearing once. Note on this clone: Its antigen is as yet unknown.

Specimen: peripheral blood, collected on day 0 of AZD1222 vaccination. This clonotype was sampled from an adult in good health. The chain joins TRBV7-7 to TRBJ2-3; maybe TRBD1 (5 bases). CDR3 protein: CASSLQGADTQYF. DNA for the CDR3: TGTGCCAGCAGCTTACAGGGTGCAGATACGCAGTATTTT.